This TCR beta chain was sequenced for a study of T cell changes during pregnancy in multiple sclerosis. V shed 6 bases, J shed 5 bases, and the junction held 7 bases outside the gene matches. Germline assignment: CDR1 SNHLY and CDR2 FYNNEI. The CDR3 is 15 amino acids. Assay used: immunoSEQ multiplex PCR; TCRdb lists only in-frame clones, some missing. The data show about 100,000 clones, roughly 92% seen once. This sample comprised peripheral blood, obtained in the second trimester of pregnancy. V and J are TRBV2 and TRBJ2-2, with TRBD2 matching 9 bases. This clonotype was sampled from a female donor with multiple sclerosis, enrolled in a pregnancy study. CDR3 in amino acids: CASSMTSGRTGELFF. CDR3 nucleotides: TGTGCCAGCAGCATGACTAGCGGACGGACCGGGGAGCTGTTTTTT.